This T cell receptor (beta chain) comes out of a study of molecular identifiers for immune sequencing clone quantification. This CDR3 is 14 amino acids long. Trimming cost V 2 bases and J 2 bases, with 10 bases left between them. For naive CD8 T cells, sorting used the CD8+CD4-CCR7+CD45RA+ phenotype. A single record per CDR3 protein comes from TCRdb applying MiXCR to the PCR reads. The sample has under 600,000 distinct CDR3 sequences, 20% to 25% seen once. This receptor was identified in a human donor in good health. Some libraries in this study had Jurkat cell RNA spiked in. The chain combines TRBV12-3 or TRBV12-4 with TRBJ2-7; TRBD1 is a possible D gene (6 bases). Sequenced sample: naive CD8+ T cells from blood, with Jurkat cell RNA spiked in. Described subset: FACS-sorted CD8+CD4-CCR7+CD45RA+ naive T cells. CDR3 loop: CASSLQGSTYEQYF. The CDR3 DNA reads TGTGCCAGCAGTTTACAGGGGTCTACCTACGAGCAGTACTTC.